The T cell receptor beta chain under discussion was sequenced for a study of a mutant IDH1 vaccine in newly diagnosed glioma. On the study more broadly: Vaccines were begun 4-6 weeks after radiotherapy alone, or with temozolomide cycles. Males made up approximately 60% and females roughly 40% of treated patients, whose mean age was 40.4 years.

CDR3 size: 14 residues. The V gene's germline CDR1 is LNHDA and CDR2 SQIVND (reference sequence). V lost 5 bases to trimming and J lost 9 bases; unmatched junction nucleotides: 9. The time point here: week 23, last vaccination. Each vaccine dose was 300 ug of mutant IDH1 20-mer peptide, with topical imiquimod. Some clones are missing from TCRdb's copy, which holds only in-frame ones; the method was immunoSEQ multiplex PCR. The table has about 60,000 clones, 85% to 90% seen once. Regarding this clone: Its target is not known.

This specimen consisted of PBMCs, obtained from a glioma patient whose treatment included an IDH1 peptide vaccine. The rearrangement uses TRBV19 and TRBJ2-1; 8 bases match TRBD1. This receptor was obtained from a man aged 35 to 55 with glioma. CDR3 in amino acids: CASSFGQGIGEQFF. In DNA form, the CDR3 reads TGTGCCAGTAGTTTCGGACAGGGCATAGGTGAGCAGTTCTTC.